This T cell receptor beta chain stems from a study of T cell changes during pregnancy in multiple sclerosis. With V trimmed by 4 bases and J by 5 bases, 4 bases remained unmatched. Germline assignment: CDR1 SGHDT and CDR2 YYEEEE. The length of the CDR3 is 13 residues. Repertoires were generated with immunoSEQ multiplex PCR, while TCRdb's copy carries only in-frame clones and drops some. The table records approximately 64,000 clones, roughly 90% of them present only once. Material: peripheral blood, obtained in the first trimester of pregnancy. This chain links TRBV5-6 with TRBJ1-2; TRBD1 matches 8 bases. The sequence was obtained from a female donor with multiple sclerosis, enrolled in a pregnancy study. CDR3 sequence: CASSGQGWYGYTF. CDR3 bases: TGTGCCAGCAGCGGACAGGGCTGGTATGGCTACACCTTC.